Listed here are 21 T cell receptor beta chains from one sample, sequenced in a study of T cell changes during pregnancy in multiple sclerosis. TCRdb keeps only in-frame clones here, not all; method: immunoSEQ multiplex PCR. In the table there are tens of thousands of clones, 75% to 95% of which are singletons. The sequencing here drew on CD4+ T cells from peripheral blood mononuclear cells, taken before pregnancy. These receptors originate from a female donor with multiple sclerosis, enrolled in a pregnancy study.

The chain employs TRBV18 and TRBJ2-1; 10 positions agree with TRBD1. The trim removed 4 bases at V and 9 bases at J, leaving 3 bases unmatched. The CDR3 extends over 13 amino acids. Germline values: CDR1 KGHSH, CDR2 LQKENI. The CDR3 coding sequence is TGTGCCAGCTCACTGGGACAGGGGAGTGAGCAGTTCTTC. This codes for CASSLGQGSEQFF.

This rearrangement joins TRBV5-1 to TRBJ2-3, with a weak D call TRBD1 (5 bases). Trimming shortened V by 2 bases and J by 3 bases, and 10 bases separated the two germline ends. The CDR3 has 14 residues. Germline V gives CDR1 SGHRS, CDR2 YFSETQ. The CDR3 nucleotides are TGCGCCAGCAGCTTTAAGGGGCAGACAGATACGCAGTATTTT. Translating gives CASSFKGQTDTQYF.

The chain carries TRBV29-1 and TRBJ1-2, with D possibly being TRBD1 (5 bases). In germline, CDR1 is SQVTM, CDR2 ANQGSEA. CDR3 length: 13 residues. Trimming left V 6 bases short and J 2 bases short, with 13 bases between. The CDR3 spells CSVSTGGNYGYTF. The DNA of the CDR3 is TGCAGCGTCTCGACGGGGGGGAACTATGGCTACACCTTC.

The CDR3 loop is CASSVAESSYNEQFF. CDR3 nucleotides: TGTGCCAGCAGTGTCGCGGAGAGCTCTTACAATGAGCAGTTCTTC. The chain recombines TRBV6-4 with TRBJ2-1; no clear D gene. V lost 4 bases and J lost 4, with 14 bases in between. Germline assignment: CDR1 MRHNA and CDR2 SNTAGT. CDR3 length: 15 amino acids.

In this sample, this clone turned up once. CDR3 in DNA: TGTGCCAGCAGCGCAACCGGGACTAGCGACTCCTACGAGCAGTACTTC. Amino acid sequence: CASSATGTSDSYEQYF. The chain couples TRBV5-5 to TRBJ2-7, with 10 nucleotides matching TRBD2. V was pared by 4 bases and J by 0 bases, with 7 bases of the junction left unmatched. The CDR3 has 16 residues. Germline V gene data show CDR1 as SGHKS and CDR2 as YYEKEE (reference sequence).

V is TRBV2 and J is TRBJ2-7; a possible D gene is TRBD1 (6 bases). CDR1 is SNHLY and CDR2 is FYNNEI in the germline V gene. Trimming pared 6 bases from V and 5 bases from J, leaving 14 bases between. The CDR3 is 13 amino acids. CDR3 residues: CASRLQGLNEQYF. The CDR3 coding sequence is TGTGCCAGCAGGTTGCAGGGGCTTAACGAGCAGTACTTC.

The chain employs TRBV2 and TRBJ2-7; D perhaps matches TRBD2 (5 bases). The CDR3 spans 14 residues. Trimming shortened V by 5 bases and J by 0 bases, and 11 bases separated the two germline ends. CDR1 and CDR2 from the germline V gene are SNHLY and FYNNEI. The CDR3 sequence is CASSQDGISYEQYF. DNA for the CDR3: TGTGCCAGCAGTCAGGACGGGATCTCCTACGAGCAGTACTTC.

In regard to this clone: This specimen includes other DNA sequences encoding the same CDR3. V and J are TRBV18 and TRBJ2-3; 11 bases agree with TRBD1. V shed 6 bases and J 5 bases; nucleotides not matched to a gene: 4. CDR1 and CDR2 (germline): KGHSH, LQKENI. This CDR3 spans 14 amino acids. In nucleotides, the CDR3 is TGTGCCAGCTCCCCCGGGACAGGGGGAGATACGCAGTATTTT. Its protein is CASSPGTGGDTQYF. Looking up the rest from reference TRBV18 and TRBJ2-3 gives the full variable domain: NAGVMQNPRHLVRRRGQEARLRCSPMKGHSHVYWYRQLPEEGLKFMVYLQKENIIDESGMPKERFSAEFPKEGPSILRIQQVVRGDSAAYFCASSPGTGGDTQYFGPGTRLTVL.

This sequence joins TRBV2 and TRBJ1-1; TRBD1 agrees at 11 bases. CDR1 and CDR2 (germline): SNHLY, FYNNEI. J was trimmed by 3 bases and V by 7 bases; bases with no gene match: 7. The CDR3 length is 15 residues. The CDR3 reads CASTPWGQGDTEAFF. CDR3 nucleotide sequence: TGTGCCAGCACCCCATGGGGACAGGGGGACACTGAAGCTTTCTTT.

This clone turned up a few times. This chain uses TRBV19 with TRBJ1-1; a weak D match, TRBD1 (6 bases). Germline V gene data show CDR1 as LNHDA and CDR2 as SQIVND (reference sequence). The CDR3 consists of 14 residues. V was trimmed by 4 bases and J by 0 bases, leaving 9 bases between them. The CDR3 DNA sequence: TGTGCCAGTAGTAGCCAGGGGCTGAACACTGAAGCTTTCTTT. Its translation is CASSSQGLNTEAFF.

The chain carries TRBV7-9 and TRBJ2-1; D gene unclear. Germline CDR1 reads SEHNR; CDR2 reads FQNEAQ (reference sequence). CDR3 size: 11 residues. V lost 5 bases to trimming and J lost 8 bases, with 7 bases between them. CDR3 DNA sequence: TGTGCCAGCAGCCGGGTCCATGAGCAGTTCTTC. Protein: CASSRVHEQFF.

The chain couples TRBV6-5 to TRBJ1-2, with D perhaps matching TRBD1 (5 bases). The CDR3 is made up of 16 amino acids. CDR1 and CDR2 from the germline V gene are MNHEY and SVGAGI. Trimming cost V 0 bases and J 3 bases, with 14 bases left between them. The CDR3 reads CASSYSFRAYDYGYTF. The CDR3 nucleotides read TGTGCCAGCAGTTACTCGTTCAGGGCTTATGACTATGGCTACACCTTC.

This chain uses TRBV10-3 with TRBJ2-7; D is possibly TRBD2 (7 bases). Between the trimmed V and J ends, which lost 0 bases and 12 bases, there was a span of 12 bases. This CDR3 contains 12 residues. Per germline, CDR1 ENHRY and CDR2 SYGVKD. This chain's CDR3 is CAISESSGEGYF. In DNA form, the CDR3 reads TGTGCCATCAGTGAGTCTTCAGGGGAGGGGTACTTC.

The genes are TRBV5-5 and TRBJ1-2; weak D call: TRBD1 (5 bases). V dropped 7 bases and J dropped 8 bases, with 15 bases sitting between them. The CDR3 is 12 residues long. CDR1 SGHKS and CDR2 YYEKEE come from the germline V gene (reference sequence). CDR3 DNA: TGTGCCAGCGGACCACAGGTACTAGGCTACACCTTC. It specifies CASGPQVLGYTF.

CDR3 nucleotides: TGCGCCAGCAGCCAAGCTGCAGGGTACGAGCAGTACTTC. Translation: CASSQAAGYEQYF. This sequence joins TRBV4-3 and TRBJ2-7; TRBD1 is a possible D gene (5 bases). Deletions cut 1 base from V and 4 bases from J, with 8 bases between. The CDR3 totals 13 residues. The germline CDR1 and CDR2 sequences are LGHNA and YSLEER.

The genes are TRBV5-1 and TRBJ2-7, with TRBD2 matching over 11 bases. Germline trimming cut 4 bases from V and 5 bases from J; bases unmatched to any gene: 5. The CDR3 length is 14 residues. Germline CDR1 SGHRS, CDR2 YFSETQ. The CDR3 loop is CASSLSGRGDEQYF. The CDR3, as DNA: TGCGCCAGCAGCCTTAGCGGGAGGGGGGACGAGCAGTACTTC.

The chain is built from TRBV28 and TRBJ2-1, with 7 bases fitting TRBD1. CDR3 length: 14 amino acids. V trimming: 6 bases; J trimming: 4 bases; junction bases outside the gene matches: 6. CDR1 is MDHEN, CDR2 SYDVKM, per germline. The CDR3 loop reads CASRKGAGYNEQFF. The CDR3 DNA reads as TGTGCCAGCAGGAAGGGGGCAGGGTACAATGAGCAGTTCTTC. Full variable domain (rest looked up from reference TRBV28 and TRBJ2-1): DVKVTQSSRYLVKRTGEKVFLECVQDMDHENMFWYRQDPGLGLRLIYFSYDVKMKEKGDIPEGYSVSREKKERFSLILESASTNQTSMYLCASRKGAGYNEQFFGPGTRLTVL.

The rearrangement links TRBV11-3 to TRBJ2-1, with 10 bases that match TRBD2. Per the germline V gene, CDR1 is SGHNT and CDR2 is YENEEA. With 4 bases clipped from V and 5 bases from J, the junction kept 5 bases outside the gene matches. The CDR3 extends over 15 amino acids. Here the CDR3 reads CASSWTSGTDNEQFF. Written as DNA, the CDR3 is TGTGCCAGCAGCTGGACTAGCGGTACGGACAATGAGCAGTTCTTC.

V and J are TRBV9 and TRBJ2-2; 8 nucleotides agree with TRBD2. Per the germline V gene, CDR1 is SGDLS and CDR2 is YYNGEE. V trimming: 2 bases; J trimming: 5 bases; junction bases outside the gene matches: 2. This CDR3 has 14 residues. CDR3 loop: CASSVGGATGELFF. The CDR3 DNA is TGTGCCAGCAGCGTCGGGGGGGCGACCGGGGAGCTGTTTTTT.

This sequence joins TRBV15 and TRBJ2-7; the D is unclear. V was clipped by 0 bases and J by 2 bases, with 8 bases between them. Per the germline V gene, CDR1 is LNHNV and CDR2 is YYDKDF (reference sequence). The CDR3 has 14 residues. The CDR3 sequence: CATSRDLSAYEQYF. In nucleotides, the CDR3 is TGTGCCACCAGCAGAGATTTAAGCGCCTACGAGCAGTACTTC.

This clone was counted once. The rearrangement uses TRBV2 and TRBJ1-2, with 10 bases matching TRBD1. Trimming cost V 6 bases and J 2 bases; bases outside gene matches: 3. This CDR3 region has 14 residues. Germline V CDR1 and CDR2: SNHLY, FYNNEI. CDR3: CASRRTGGNYGYTF. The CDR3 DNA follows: TGTGCCAGCAGGAGGACAGGGGGAAACTATGGCTACACCTTC.